These 17 T cell receptor beta chains came from one sample sequenced in a study of cytomegalovirus exposure and HLA in healthy donors. PCR involved 60 Vbeta and 13 Jbeta primers. Sequencing used immunoSEQ multiplex PCR; TCRdb keeps in-frame clones, though not all of them. The sample consists of about 120,000 clones, 65% to 85% of them appearing once. The sequenced material came from PBMCs. The receptors shown here come from a man aged 45-60 years in good health and CMV-seropositive.

The chain employs TRBV21-1 and TRBJ2-6; the table assigns TRBD2, which was not confirmed against the DNA. TRBV21-1 is a pseudogene segment. This CDR3 spans 17 amino acids. CDR3 amino acids: CASSKARVYSGANVLTF. DNA for the CDR3: TGTGCCAGCAGCAAAGCGAGGGTCTACTCTGGGGCCAACGTCCTGACTTTC.

This clone was found a few times. The V and J genes are TRBV4-1 and TRBJ1-1, with D possibly matching TRBD1 (6 bases). With 0 bases removed from V and 10 bases from J, the gap between germline ends came to 12 bases. The CDR3 length is 13 residues. The germline V gene encodes CDR1 MGHRA and CDR2 YSYEKL. CDR3 sequence: CASSQERDKGAFF. The CDR3 DNA reads as TGCGCCAGCAGCCAAGAAAGGGACAAGGGAGCTTTCTTT.

The chain carries TRBV29-1 and TRBJ2-5; D perhaps matches TRBD2 (5 bases). This CDR3 comprises 12 residues. V was cut by 7 bases and J by 5 bases, with 14 bases left in between. Germline V gives CDR1 SQVTM, CDR2 ANQGSEA. CDR3: CSAARAEETQYF. CDR3 bases: TGCAGCGCCGCGAGGGCCGAGGAGACCCAGTACTTC.

V and J are TRBV9 and TRBJ1-1, with TRBD1 as a possible D gene (5 bases). CDR3 size: 15 residues. Trimming left V 7 bases short and J 0 bases short, with 16 bases between. The germline CDR1 and CDR2 sequences are SGDLS and YYNGEE. The CDR3 protein is CASSAGGTVNTEAFF. The CDR3 nucleotides read TGTGCCAGCTCGGCGGGAGGGACGGTGAACACTGAAGCTTTCTTT.

This clone was observed a handful of times. The chain joins TRBV19 to TRBJ2-1, with D maybe TRBD1 (5 bases). This CDR3 is 14 amino acids long. The V gene lost 7 bases and the J gene lost 6 bases, with 16 bases spanning the gap. Germline V gene sequence: CDR1 LNHDA, CDR2 SQIVND (reference sequence). CDR3 loop: CASTPRAGPNEQFF. The CDR3 DNA follows: TGTGCCAGTACCCCAAGGGCAGGGCCCAATGAGCAGTTCTTC.

The CDR3 DNA reads TGTGCCAGCAGTTCGGGACTAGCGGTCTACGAGCAGTACTTC. This encodes CASSSGLAVYEQYF. V is TRBV27 and J is TRBJ2-7; the match to TRBD2 covers 11 bases. J gave up 3 bases and V 4 bases, and 2 bases lay outside the gene matches. CDR1 and CDR2 from the germline V gene are MNHEY and SMNVEV (reference sequence). CDR3 length: 14 residues.

The chain uses TRBV12-1 and TRBJ2-1; whether TRBD2, the table's D call, matches the DNA was not checked. TRBV12-1 has pseudogene status. The CDR3 loop spans 18 amino acids. DNA of the CDR3: TGTGCCAGCAGCTGGGGGAACGTTCAGGGCGGGAGTGAAAATGAGCAGTTCTTC. It specifies CASSWGNVQGGSENEQFF.

The rearrangement links TRBV29-1 to TRBJ1-2; D perhaps matches TRBD1 (5 bases). The CDR3 spans 14 residues. V was shortened by 6 bases and J by 6 bases, with 20 bases between the two germline ends. The germline CDR1 and CDR2 sequences are SQVTM and ANQGSEA. The CDR3 here is CSVAGTLDRDGYTF. The CDR3 DNA follows: TGCAGCGTGGCGGGGACTTTAGATCGGGATGGCTACACCTTC.

This chain connects TRBV19 to TRBJ2-2; weak D call: TRBD1 (6 bases). This CDR3 has 14 amino acids. Between the trimmed V and J ends, which lost 3 bases and 2 bases, there was a span of 7 bases. CDR1 and CDR2 from the germline V gene are LNHDA and SQIVND (reference sequence). CDR3 protein: CASSMGQNTGELFF. DNA for the CDR3: TGTGCCAGTAGTATGGGACAAAACACCGGGGAGCTGTTTTTT.

The rearrangement uses TRBV5-1 and TRBJ1-1; 10 nucleotides line up with TRBD1. V lost 3 bases to trimming and J lost 5 bases; unmatched junction nucleotides: 4. Germline V gene data show CDR1 as SGHRS and CDR2 as YFSETQ. CDR3 length equals 14 residues. The CDR3 region has the DNA TGCGCCAGCAGCTCCGGGACAGGGGATACTGAAGCTTTCTTT. This sequence encodes CASSSGTGDTEAFF.

The CDR3 here is CASSSGGRENNYEQYF. The DNA for the CDR3 is TGCGCCAGCAGCTCCGGAGGTAGGGAGAATAATTACGAGCAGTACTTC. This chain connects TRBV5-1 to TRBJ2-7; tentative D call: TRBD2 (5 bases). CDR1 and CDR2 from the germline V gene are SGHRS and YFSETQ. V was pared by 3 bases and J by 4 bases, with 20 bases between. The CDR3 covers 16 residues.

The chain is built from TRBV11-2 and TRBJ2-2, with D tentatively TRBD1 (5 bases). This CDR3 has 16 amino acids. Germline CDR1 SGHAT, CDR2 FQNNGV. V gave up 5 bases and J gave up 7 bases, with 20 bases separating them. The CDR3 DNA reads as TGTGCCAGCAGCCCGGCCGCAGGTCCAAGGGGCGGGGAGCTGTTTTTT. Amino acids: CASSPAAGPRGGELFF.

This chain uses TRBV5-6 with TRBJ1-1; D is undetermined. V was pared by 2 bases and J by 3 bases, with 5 bases between. Germline V lookup: CDR1 SGHDT, CDR2 YYEEEE. This CDR3 has 12 residues. The CDR3 DNA reads TGTGCCAGCAGCTTCGGGGACACTGAAGCTTTCTTT. Amino acid sequence: CASSFGDTEAFF. The variable domain in full, completed from reference TRBV5-6 and TRBJ1-1, reads DAGVTQSPTHLIKTRGQQVTLRCSPKSGHDTVSWYQQALGQGPQFIFQYYEEEERQRGNFPDRFSGHQFPNYSSELNVNALLLGDSALYLCASSFGDTEAFFGQGTRLTVV.

J is TRBJ2-5 and V is TRBV5-4, with TRBD1 matching 10 bases. Germline V gives CDR1 SGHNT, CDR2 YYREEE (reference sequence). The CDR3 has 17 amino acids. The junction had 20 bases not matched to a gene; V was cut back by 8 bases and J by 7 bases. CDR3 residues: CASGSMDLDRGEGTQYF. The CDR3 coding sequence is TGTGCCAGTGGTTCAATGGATTTGGACAGGGGGGAGGGGACCCAGTACTTC.

The V gene is TRBV19, the J gene TRBJ2-3, with D uncertain. In germline, CDR1 is LNHDA, CDR2 SQIVND (reference sequence). The CDR3 has 14 residues. Trimming cost V 3 bases and J 3 bases, with 10 bases left between them. CDR3 coding DNA: TGTGCCAGTAGTATCCAACCCGGGACAGATACGCAGTATTTT. It specifies CASSIQPGTDTQYF.

The rearrangement joins TRBV2 to TRBJ1-2, with 8 bases matching TRBD1. Per the germline V gene, CDR1 is SNHLY and CDR2 is FYNNEI. Germline trimming cut 1 base from V and 1 base from J; bases unmatched to any gene: 2. This CDR3 spans 15 amino acids. The CDR3 sequence: CASSEEGQVNYGYTF. CDR3 bases: TGTGCCAGCAGTGAAGAGGGACAGGTTAACTATGGCTACACCTTC.

This chain joins TRBV9 and TRBJ2-7, with 7 bases identical to TRBD2. Germline lookup yields CDR1 SGDLS and CDR2 YYNGEE. V gave up 0 bases and J gave up 3 bases; unmatched junction bases: 3. The CDR3 loop spans 14 amino acids. The CDR3 loop reads CASSVGSSGYEQYF. The CDR3 DNA follows: TGTGCCAGCAGCGTAGGGTCTAGCGGCTACGAGCAGTACTTC.